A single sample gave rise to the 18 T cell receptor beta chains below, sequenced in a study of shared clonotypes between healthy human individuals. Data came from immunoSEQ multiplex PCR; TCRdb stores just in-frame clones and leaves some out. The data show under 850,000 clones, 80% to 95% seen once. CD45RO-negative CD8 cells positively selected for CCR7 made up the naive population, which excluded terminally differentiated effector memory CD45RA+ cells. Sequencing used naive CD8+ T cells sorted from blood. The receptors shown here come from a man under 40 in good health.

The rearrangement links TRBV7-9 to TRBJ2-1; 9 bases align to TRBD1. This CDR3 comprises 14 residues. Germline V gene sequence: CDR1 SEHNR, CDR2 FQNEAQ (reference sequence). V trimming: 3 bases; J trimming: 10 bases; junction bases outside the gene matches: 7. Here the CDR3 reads CASSLGQGFEEQFF. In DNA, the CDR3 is TGTGCCAGCAGCTTGGGACAGGGTTTCGAGGAGCAGTTCTTC.

DNA of the CDR3: TGCGCCAGCAGCTCTAACCTAGCGGGTGGTACCGGGGAGCTGTTTTTT. Translated: CASSSNLAGGTGELFF. The V gene is TRBV4-3, the J gene TRBJ2-2; 8 nucleotides line up with TRBD2. Germline-derived CDR1 and CDR2 are LGHNA and YSLEER. V lost 5 bases, J lost 5 bases, and 10 bases stayed unmatched. The CDR3 covers 16 residues.

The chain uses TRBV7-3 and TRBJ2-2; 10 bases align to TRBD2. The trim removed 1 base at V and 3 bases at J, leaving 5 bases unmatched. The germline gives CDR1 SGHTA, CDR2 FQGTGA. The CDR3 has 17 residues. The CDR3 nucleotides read TGTGCCAGCAGCTTAAGGCCTAGCGGGAGAGACACCGGGGAGCTGTTTTTT. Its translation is CASSLRPSGRDTGELFF.

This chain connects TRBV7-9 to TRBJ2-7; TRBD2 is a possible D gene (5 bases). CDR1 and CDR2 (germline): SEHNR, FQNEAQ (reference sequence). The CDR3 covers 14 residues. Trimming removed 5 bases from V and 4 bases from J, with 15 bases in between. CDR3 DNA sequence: TGTGCCAGCAGCCTTCAGGAGGAATCTTACGAGCAGTACTTC. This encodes CASSLQEESYEQYF.

The CDR3 region is CASSRTGGDYEQYF. The CDR3 nucleotides read TGTGCCAGCAGTCGTACAGGGGGCGACTACGAGCAGTACTTC. This chain joins TRBV27 and TRBJ2-7, with TRBD1 matching over 9 bases. V gave up 5 bases and J gave up 3 bases; unmatched junction bases: 5. The CDR3 totals 14 residues. Germline CDR1 and CDR2: MNHEY and SMNVEV (reference sequence).

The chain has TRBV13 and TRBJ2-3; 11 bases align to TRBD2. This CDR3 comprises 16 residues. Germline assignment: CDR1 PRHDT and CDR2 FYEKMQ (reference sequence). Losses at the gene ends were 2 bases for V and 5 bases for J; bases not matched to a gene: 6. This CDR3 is CASSLTSGSPGDTQYF. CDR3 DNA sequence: TGTGCCAGCAGCTTAACTAGCGGGAGCCCGGGAGATACGCAGTATTTT.

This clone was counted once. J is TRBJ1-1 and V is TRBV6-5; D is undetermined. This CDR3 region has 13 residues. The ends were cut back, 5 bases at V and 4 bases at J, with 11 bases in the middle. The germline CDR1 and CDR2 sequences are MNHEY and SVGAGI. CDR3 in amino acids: CASSPGRITEAFF. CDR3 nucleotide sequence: TGTGCCAGCAGTCCTGGACGTATCACTGAAGCTTTCTTT.

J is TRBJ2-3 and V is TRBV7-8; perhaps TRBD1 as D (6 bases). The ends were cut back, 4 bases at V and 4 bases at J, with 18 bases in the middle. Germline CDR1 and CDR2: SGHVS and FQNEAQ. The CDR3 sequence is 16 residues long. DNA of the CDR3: TGTGCCAGCAGCTACCCACAGGGTACAATCGCAGATACGCAGTATTTT. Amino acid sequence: CASSYPQGTIADTQYF.

CDR3 sequence: CSVEDKGTATYEQYF. The CDR3 DNA reads as TGCAGCGTTGAAGACAAAGGGACCGCAACCTACGAGCAGTACTTC. The V gene is TRBV29-1, the J gene TRBJ2-7; D assignment may be TRBD1 or TRBD2 (5 bases each). The CDR3 length is 15 residues. Per germline, CDR1 SQVTM and CDR2 ANQGSEA. Trimming took 0 bases from V and 2 from J, leaving 14 bases between them.

DNA for the CDR3: TGTGCCAGCGGGGACAGACGTTCCTACGAGCAGTACTTC. Encoded protein: CASGDRRSYEQYF. V is TRBV5-4 and J is TRBJ2-7; 7 bases line up with TRBD1. V was pared by 7 bases and J by 1 base, with 5 bases of the junction left unmatched. CDR1 is SGHNT, CDR2 YYREEE, per germline (reference sequence). The CDR3 has 13 amino acids.

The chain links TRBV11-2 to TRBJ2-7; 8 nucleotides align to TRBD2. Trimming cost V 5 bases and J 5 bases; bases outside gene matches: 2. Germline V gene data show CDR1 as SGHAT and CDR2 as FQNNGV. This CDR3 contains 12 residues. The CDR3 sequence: CASSPRGDEQYF. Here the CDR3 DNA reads TGTGCCAGCAGCCCGCGGGGGGACGAGCAGTACTTC.

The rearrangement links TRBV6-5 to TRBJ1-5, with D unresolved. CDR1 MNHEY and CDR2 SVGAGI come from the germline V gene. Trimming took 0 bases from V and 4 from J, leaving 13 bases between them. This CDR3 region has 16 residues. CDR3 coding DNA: TGTGCCAGCAGTTACTCTCGGGCCAACAAAAATCAGCCCCAGCATTTT. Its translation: CASSYSRANKNQPQHF.

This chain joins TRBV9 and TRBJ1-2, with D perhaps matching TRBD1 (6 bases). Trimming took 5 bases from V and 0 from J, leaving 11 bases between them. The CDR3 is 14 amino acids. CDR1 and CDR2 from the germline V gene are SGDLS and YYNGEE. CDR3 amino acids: CASSGGRTNYGYTF. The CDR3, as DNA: TGTGCCAGCAGTGGGGGCCGTACTAACTATGGCTACACCTTC. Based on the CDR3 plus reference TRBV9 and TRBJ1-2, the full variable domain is DSGVTQTPKHLITATGQRVTLRCSPRSGDLSVYWYQQSLDQGLQFLIQYYNGEERAKGNILERFSAQQFPDLHSELNLSSLELGDSALYFCASSGGRTNYGYTFGSGTRLTVV.

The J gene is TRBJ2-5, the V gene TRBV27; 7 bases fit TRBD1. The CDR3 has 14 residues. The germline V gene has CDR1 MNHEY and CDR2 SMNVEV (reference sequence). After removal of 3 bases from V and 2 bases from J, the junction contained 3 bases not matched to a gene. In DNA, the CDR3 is TGTGCCAGCAGTTTTCGGGACAGTCAAGAGACCCAGTACTTC. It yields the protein CASSFRDSQETQYF.

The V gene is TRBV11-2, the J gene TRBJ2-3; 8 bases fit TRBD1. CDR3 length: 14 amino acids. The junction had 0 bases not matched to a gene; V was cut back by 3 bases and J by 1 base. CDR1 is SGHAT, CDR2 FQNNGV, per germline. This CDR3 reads CASSLTGGTDTQYF. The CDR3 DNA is TGTGCCAGCAGCTTGACAGGGGGCACAGATACGCAGTATTTT.

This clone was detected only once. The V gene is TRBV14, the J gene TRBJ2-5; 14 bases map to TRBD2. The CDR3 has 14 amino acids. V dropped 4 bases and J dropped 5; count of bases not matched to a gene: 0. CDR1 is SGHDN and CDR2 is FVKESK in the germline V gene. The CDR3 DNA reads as TGTGCCAGCAGCCGGACTAGCGGGAGGGAGACCCAGTACTTC. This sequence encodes CASSRTSGRETQYF.

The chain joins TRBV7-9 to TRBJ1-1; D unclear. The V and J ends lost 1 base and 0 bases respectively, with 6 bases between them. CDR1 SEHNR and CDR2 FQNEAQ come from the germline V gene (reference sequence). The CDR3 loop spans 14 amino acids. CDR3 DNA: TGTGCCAGCAGCTTAGTTGCAGTGAACACTGAAGCTTTCTTT. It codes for CASSLVAVNTEAFF.

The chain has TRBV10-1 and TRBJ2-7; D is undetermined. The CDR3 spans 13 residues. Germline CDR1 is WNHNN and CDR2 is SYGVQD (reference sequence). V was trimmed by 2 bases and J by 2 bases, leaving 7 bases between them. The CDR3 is CASSETATYEQYF. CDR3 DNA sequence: TGCGCCAGCAGTGAGACAGCTACCTACGAGCAGTACTTC.